This T cell receptor (beta chain) is drawn from a study of control samples from healthy donors and cancer patients. Here immunoSEQ multiplex PCR was the method, and the copy in TCRdb shows in-frame clones only, minus some. The sample lists about 150,000 clones; about 91% were seen once. With 2 bases removed from V and 2 bases from J, the gap between germline ends came to 20 bases. Germline V lookup: CDR1 MNHNS, CDR2 SASEGT. This CDR3 contains 18 residues. The source is a woman between 35 and 50 years old in good health. V and J are TRBV6-1 and TRBJ2-3, with D perhaps matching TRBD1 or TRBD2 (5 bases each). The sequenced sample consisted of blood. For the CDR3, the DNA is TGTGCCAGCAGTGAAAGGGACCCCTGGGTGATATACACAGATACGCAGTATTTT. Translation gives CASSERDPWVIYTDTQYF.